The T cell receptor beta chain described here comes from a study of OX40 agonist ivuxolimab in advanced cancers. Study-level results: Within 6 weeks, CD4+ and CD8+ blood T cells expanded clonally at 0.1 to 3.0 mg/kg.

TCRdb's table, derived via immunoSEQ multiplex PCR, lists solely in-frame clones and lacks some. This table holds around 64,000 clones, roughly 85% found once. The J segment lost 6 bases and the V segment lost 4 bases, leaving 11 bases of the junction unmatched. The germline CDR1 and CDR2 sequences are SGHDT and YYEEEE. The CDR3 runs to 15 residues. Note on this clone: The antigen is unknown.

The input for sequencing was CD4+ or CD8+ T cells sorted from blood, taken in a trial of the OX40 agonist ivuxolimab. The rearrangement joins TRBV5-6 to TRBJ2-7; 9 positions match TRBD1. The receptor was derived from an adult with an advanced solid tumor such as melanoma, head and neck, liver or kidney cancer. The CDR3 loop is CASSRLWTGVSEQYF. For the CDR3, the DNA is TGTGCCAGCAGCCGTTTGTGGACAGGGGTATCCGAGCAGTACTTC.